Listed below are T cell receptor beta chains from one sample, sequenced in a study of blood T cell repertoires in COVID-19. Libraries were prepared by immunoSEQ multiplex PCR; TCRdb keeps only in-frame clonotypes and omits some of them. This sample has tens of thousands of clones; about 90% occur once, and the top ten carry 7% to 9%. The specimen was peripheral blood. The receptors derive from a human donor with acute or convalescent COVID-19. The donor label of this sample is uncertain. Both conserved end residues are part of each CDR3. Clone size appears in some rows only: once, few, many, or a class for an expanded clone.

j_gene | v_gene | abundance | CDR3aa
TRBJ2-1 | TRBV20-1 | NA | CSSGGIDEQFF
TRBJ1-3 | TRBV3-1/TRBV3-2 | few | CASSQDSGSGNTIYF
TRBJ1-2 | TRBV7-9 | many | CASSFGETGGFGYGYTF
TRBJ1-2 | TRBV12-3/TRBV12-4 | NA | CASSLGAAYGYTF
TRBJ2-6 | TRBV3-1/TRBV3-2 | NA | CASSQQVGASGANVLTF
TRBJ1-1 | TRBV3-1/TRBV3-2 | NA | CASSQMTLVRPEAFF
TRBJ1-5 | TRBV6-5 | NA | CASSPQGSRWQPQHF
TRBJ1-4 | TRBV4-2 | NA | CASSQDGVRGGEKLFF
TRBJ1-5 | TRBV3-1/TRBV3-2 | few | CASSAYSRGQSNQPQHF
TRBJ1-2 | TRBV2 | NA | CASQGQGPYGYTF
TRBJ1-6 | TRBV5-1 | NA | CASSSGGQNNSPLHF
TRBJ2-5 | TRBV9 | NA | CASSASQGRETQYF
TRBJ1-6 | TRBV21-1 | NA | CASSSSGTQDSPLHF
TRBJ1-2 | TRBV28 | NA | CASSFGVYGYTF
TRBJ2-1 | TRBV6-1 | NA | CASSEAHRAGSSYNEQFF
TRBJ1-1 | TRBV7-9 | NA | CASSLGTGGYTEAFF
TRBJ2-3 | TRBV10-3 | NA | CAISEAGRPDTQYF
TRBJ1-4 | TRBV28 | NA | CASTGPGQLNEKLFF
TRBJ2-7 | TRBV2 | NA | CASSANRGSPYEQYF
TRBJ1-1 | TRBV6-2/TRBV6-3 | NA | CASSNSGTMNTEAFF
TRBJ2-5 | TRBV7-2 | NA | CASSSTGGRETQYF
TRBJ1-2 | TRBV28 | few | CASSSGDAAYGYTF
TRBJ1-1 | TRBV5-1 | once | CASSLGGQNTEAFF
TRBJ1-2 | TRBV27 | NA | CASSFGENYGYTF
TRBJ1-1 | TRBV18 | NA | CASSLSSGGPGTEAFF
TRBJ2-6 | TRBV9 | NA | CASSVGRDRVTTGANVLTF